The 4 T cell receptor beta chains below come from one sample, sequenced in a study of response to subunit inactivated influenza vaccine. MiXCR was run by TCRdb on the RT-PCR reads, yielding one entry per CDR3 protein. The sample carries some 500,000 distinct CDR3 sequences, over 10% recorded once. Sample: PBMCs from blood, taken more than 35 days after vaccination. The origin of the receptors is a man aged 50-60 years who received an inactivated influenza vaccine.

The CDR3 sequence is CASSSLQGASPDTQYF. For the CDR3, the DNA is TGTGCCAGCAGTTCCCTACAGGGGGCGAGTCCAGATACGCAGTATTTT. The rearrangement uses TRBV6-5 and TRBJ2-3; 9 positions match TRBD1. Losses at the gene ends were 4 bases for V and 4 bases for J; bases not matched to a gene: 9. The CDR3 loop spans 16 amino acids. Germline CDR1 reads MNHEY; CDR2 reads SVGAGI.

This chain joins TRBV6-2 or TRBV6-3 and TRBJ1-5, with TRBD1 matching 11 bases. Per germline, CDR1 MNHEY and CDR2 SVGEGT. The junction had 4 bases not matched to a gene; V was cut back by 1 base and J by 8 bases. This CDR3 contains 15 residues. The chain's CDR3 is CASSYWTGGLEPQHF. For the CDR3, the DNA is TGTGCCAGCAGTTACTGGACAGGGGGCCTGGAGCCCCAGCATTTT.

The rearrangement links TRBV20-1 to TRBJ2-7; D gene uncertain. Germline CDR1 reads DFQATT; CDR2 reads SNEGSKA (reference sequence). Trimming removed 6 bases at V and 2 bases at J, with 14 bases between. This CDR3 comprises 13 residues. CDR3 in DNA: TGCAGTGCCAGGCAACGTTCTACCTACGAGCAGTACTTC. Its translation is CSARQRSTYEQYF.

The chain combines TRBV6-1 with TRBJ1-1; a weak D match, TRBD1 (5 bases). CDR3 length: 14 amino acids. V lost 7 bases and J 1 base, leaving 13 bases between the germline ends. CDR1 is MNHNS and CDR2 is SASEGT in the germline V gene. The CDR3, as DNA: TGTGCCAGCACCCCCAGGGATGCGAACACTGAAGCTTTCTTT. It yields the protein CASTPRDANTEAFF.